The T cell receptor (beta chain) under discussion was sequenced for a study of post-analysis software for immune sequencing data (dated by TCRdb to the mid-2010s). Looking at the study overall: Disease courses on record covered relapsing-remitting, secondary progressive and progressive-relapsing multiple sclerosis, though some patients had no subtype annotation. The multiple sclerosis patient repertoires were compared with approximately 11 previously published healthy control repertoires from donors aged 6 to 25 years. A subset of samples was prepared in parallel using single-end sample barcoding, then pooled and co-amplified after Illumina adapter ligation. The paper as a whole reports these results and caveats: When samples were clustered directly using the F measure, samples prepared in the same batch co-clustered strongly, which prompted a batch-effect correction. Significantly higher frequencies in patients than in controls were found for a few TRBV segments, including TRBV5-6, TRBV5-1 and TRBV20-1. The multiple sclerosis patient group was slightly younger than the control group. Significantly lower normalized Chao1 diversity was found in multiple sclerosis patients than in controls, suggesting substantial peripheral T-cell clonal expansion.

Library generation was performed with PCR. TCRdb records Illumina HiSeq 2500 as the sequencer. To reduce PCR and sequencing biases, unique molecular identifiers were incorporated into the TCR beta cDNA libraries. Per 1 to 10 million input T cells, approximately 500,000 cDNA molecules were obtained, such that each molecule approximated one T cell. Patient libraries were prepared and sequenced with the same protocol used for the earlier healthy control dataset. Samples belonging to the same batch were prepared together, multiplexed and sequenced on a shared HiSeq lane. In the authors' own workflow: MIGEC handled the raw barcoded reads, throwing out single-read molecular identifier groups before consensus assembly and CDR3 extraction. VDJtools was used for post-analysis of the clonotype tables, and diversity was normalized by down-sampling every dataset to the size of the smallest sample. To correct batch-related cross-sample contamination, repertoire overlap clustering matched CDR3 amino acid sequences but not nucleotide sequences. TCRdb applied fastp at Q25 and MiXCR to the public reads, then kept only in-frame beta chains. CDR3 protein sequences are deduplicated, and each keeps its most common genes and DNA. These V and J calls derive from TCRdb rather than the authors' analysis. The sample table lists hundreds of thousands of distinct CDR3 sequences, about 53% of them with a count of one. The ten largest clonotypes hold 4.6% of the sample.

To demonstrate the VDJtools post-analysis software, TCR beta repertoires were profiled from the peripheral blood of roughly 12 young patients with multiple sclerosis. The multiple sclerosis patients were children and adolescents between roughly 6 and 17 years of age. This clonotype was seen only a few times. It lacks a known antigen. No much larger clone is present one base from it, and per-base qualities are unavailable. The germline V and J ends show losses of 2 bases and 7 bases respectively, and no gene match explains 4 bases of the junction. Including cysteine and phenylalanine, the CDR3 has 14 amino acids. The CDR3 DNA has 42 bases and is translated from base 1. Taken from the germline V gene, the CDR1 and CDR2 loops are SGHRS and YFSETQ.

The sequenced sample consisted of blood. The sequence joins TRBV5-1 to TRBJ1-5, and TRBD1 aligns with 9 junction nucleotides. The source of this sequence is a girl aged 5-17 years with multiple sclerosis. The CDR3 corresponds to CASSLTGGRQPQHF. The bases are TGCGCCAGCAGCTTAACAGGGGGCCGGCAGCCCCAGCATTTT.